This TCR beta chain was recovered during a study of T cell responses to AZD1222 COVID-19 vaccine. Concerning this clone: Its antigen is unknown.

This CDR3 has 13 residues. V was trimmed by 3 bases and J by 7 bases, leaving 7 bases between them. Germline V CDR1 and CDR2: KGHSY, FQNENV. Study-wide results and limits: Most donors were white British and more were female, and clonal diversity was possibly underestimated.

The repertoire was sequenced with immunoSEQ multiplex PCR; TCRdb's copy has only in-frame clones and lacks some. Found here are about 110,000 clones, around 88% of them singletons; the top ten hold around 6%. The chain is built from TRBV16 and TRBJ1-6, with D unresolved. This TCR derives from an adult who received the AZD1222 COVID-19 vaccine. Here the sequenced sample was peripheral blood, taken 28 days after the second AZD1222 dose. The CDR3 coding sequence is TGTGCCAGCAGCCAGGAAAGCAATTCACCCCTCCACTTT. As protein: CASSQESNSPLHF.